The T cell receptor beta chain under discussion was sequenced for a study of shared clonotypes between healthy human individuals. Study as a whole: For every donor, three CD4 naive, three CD4 memory, two CD8 naive and one CD8 memory plates were used.

General observations from the study: Lower generation probabilities were found for non-shared clonotypes than for those shared by all four donors. A limitation of the genetic and exposure-history diversity represented arose from few donors.

Notes on this clone: Its antigen is unidentified.

The germline CDR1 and CDR2 sequences are SGHTA and FQGNSA. Trimming pared 0 bases from V and 3 bases from J, leaving 5 bases between. The CDR3 sequence is 13 residues long. Produced via immunoSEQ multiplex PCR; TCRdb's table is partial and in-frame only. The sample yields roughly 1,000,000 clones, approximately 78% seen once. Sequenced: memory CD4+ T cells from PBMCs. Indicated subset: CD45RA-negative fraction. This chain connects TRBV7-2 to TRBJ1-2, with D uncertain. The sequence derives from a man between 18 and 29 years old in good health. Some clones in this sample may be carry-over from other donors' samples. The CDR3 nucleotides are TGTGCCAGCAGCTTAGCCCTTTACTATGGCTACACCTTC. Encoded protein: CASSLALYYGYTF.